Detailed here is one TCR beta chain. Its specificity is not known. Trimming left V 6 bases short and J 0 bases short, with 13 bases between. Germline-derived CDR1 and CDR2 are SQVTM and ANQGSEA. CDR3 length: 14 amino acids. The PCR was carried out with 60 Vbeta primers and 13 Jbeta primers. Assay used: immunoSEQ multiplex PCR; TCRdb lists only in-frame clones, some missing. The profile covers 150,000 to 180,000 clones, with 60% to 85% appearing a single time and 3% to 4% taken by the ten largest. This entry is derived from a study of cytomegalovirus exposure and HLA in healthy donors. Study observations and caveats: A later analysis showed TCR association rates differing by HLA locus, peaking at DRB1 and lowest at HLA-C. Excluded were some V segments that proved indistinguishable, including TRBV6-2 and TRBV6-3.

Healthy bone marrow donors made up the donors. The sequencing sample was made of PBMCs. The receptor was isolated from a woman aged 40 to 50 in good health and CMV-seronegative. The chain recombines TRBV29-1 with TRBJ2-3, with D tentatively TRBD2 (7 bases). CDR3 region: CSVRGGASTDTQYF. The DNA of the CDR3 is TGCAGCGTACGTGGGGGGGCTAGCACAGATACGCAGTATTTT.